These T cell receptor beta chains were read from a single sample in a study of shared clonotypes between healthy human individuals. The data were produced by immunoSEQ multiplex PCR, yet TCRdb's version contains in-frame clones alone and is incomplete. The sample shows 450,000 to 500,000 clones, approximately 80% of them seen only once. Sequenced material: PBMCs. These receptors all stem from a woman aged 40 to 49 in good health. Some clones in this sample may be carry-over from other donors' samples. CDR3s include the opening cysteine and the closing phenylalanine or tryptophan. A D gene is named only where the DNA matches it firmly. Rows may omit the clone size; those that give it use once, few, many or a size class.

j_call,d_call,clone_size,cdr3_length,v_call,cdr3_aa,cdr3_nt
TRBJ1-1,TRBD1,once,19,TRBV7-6,CASSSGTGPPTVVDTEAFF,TGTGCCAGCAGCTCCGGGACAGGGCCCCCGACCGTAGTTGACACTGAAGCTTTCTTT
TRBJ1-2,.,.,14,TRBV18,CASSPGAETYGYTF,TGTGCCAGCTCACCAGGTGCAGAAACCTATGGCTACACCTTC
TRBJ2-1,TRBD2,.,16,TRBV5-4,CASSLTSGNTYNEQFF,TGTGCCAGCAGCTTGACTAGCGGGAATACCTACAATGAGCAGTTCTTC
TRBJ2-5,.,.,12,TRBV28,CASSFWEETQYF,TGTGCCAGCAGTTTCTGGGAGGAGACCCAGTACTTC
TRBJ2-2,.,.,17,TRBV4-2,CASSPVHGGSDTGELFF,TGTGCCAGCAGCCCGGTCCACGGAGGATCGGACACCGGGGAGCTGTTTTTT
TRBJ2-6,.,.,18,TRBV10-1,CASIDRQDRKSRANVLTF,TGCGCCAGCATTGATAGGCAAGATCGCAAAAGTCGGGCCAACGTCCTGACTTTC
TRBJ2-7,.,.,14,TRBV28,CASSLVSTRYEQYF,TGTGCCAGCAGTTTAGTTTCCACCCGCTACGAGCAGTACTTC
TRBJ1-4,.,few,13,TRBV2,CASRGDTNEKLFF,TGTGCCAGCAGAGGAGACACTAATGAAAAACTGTTTTTT
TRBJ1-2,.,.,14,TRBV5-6,CASSFGEGVGGYTF,TGTGCCAGCAGCTTCGGTGAGGGTGTGGGTGGCTACACCTTC
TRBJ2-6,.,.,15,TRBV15,CATSKRGSGANVLTF,TGTGCCACCAGCAAAAGGGGCTCTGGGGCCAACGTCCTGACTTTC
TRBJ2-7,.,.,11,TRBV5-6,CASSSSNEQYF,TGTGCCAGCAGCTCGTCCAACGAGCAGTACTTC
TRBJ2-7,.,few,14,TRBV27,CASSLRLFAYEQYF,TGTGCCAGCAGCCTAAGACTATTTGCGTACGAGCAGTACTTC
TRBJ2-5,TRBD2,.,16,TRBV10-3,CAISSSAGVKQETQYF,TGTGCCATCAGTTCGTCGGCGGGAGTGAAGCAAGAGACCCAGTACTTC
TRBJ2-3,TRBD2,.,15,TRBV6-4,CASSVALAGADTQYF,TGTGCCAGCAGTGTGGCACTAGCGGGAGCAGATACGCAGTATTTT
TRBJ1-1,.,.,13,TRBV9,CASSPGQGDEAFF,TGTGCCAGCAGCCCTGGACAAGGGGATGAAGCTTTCTTT
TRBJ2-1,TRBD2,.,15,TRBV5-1,CASSPTSGGYNEQFF,TGCGCCAGCAGCCCTACTAGCGGGGGGTACAATGAGCAGTTCTTC
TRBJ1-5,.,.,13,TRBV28,CASSGDGLGPQHF,TGTGCCAGCAGTGGAGACGGTTTGGGCCCGCAGCATTTT
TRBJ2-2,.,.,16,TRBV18,CASSPPGRGNTGELFF,TGTGCCAGCTCACCACCTGGCAGGGGGAACACCGGGGAGCTGTTTTTT
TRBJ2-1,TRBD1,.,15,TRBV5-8,CASRLRDRGMNEQFF,TGTGCCAGCAGGCTCCGGGACAGGGGGATGAATGAGCAGTTCTTC
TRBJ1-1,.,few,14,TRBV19,CASRMVGRDTEAFF,TGTGCCAGTAGGATGGTGGGGCGCGACACTGAAGCTTTCTTT
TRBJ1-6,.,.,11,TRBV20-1,CSAPRGSPLHF,TGCAGTGCGCCCCGGGGGTCACCCCTCCACTTT
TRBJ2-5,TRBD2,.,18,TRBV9,CASSVVSEGGTNQETQYF,TGTGCCAGCAGCGTAGTCTCCGAGGGAGGGACCAACCAAGAGACCCAGTACTTC
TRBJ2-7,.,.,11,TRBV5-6,CASSGRHEQYF,TGTGCCAGCAGCGGGCGGCACGAGCAGTACTTC
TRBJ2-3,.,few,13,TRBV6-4,CASSQQKGLTQYF,TGTGCCAGCAGCCAACAGAAGGGGTTAACGCAGTATTTT
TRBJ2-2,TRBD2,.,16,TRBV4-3,CASSRRLAGNGGELFF,TGCGCCAGCAGCCGCCGACTAGCGGGAAACGGCGGGGAGCTGTTTTTT
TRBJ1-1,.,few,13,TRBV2,CASSWDGATEAFF,TGTGCCAGCAGTTGGGACGGGGCAACTGAAGCTTTCTTT
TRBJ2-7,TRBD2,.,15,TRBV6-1,CASSEMAGGPYEQYF,TGTGCCAGCAGTGAAATGGCGGGAGGTCCCTACGAGCAGTACTTC
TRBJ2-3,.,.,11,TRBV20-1,CSARELNTQYF,TGCAGTGCTAGAGAACTGAATACGCAGTATTTT
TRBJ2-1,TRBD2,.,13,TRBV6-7,CASGGGFYNEQFF,TGTGCCAGCGGGGGGGGGTTCTACAATGAGCAGTTCTTC
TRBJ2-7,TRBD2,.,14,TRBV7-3,CASSSGTSGTEQYF,TGTGCCAGCAGCTCCGGGACTAGCGGGACCGAGCAGTACTTC
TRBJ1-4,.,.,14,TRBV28,CASSLGGRNEKLFF,TGTGCCAGCAGTTTGGGGGGTCGTAATGAAAAACTGTTTTTT
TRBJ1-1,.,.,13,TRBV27,CASSFKAWTEAFF,TGTGCCAGCAGTTTTAAGGCTTGGACTGAAGCTTTCTTT
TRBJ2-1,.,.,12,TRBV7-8,CASRLAGTPLFF,TGTGCCAGCAGGCTAGCCGGGACACCCCTTTTCTTC
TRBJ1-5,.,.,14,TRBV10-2,CASSEWGVDQPQHF,TGCGCCAGCAGTGAATGGGGAGTTGATCAGCCCCAGCATTTT
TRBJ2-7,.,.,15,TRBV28,CASSLVSGLSYEQYF,TGTGCCAGCAGTTTAGTTAGCGGCCTCTCCTACGAGCAGTACTTC
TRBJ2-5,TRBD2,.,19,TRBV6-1,CASRGDALAGDVGKETQYF,TGTGCCAGCCGTGGAGACGCATTAGCGGGAGATGTTGGTAAAGAGACCCAGTACTTC
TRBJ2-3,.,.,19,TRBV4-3,CASSQEGRGQGTFTDTQYF,TGCGCCAGCAGCCAAGAAGGGCGGGGGCAGGGGACCTTCACAGATACGCAGTATTTT
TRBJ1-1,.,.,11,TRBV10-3,CAIRLNTEAFF,TGTGCCATCAGGCTGAACACTGAAGCTTTCTTT
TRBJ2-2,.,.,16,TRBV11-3,CASSLGADMGTGELFF,TGTGCCAGCAGCTTAGGAGCTGATATGGGCACCGGGGAGCTGTTTTTT
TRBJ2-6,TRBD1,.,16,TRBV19,CASSDRASSGANVLTF,TGTGCCAGTAGTGACAGGGCGAGCTCTGGGGCCAACGTCCTGACTTTC